These 20 T cell receptor beta chains came from one sample sequenced in a study of T cell responses to AZD1222 COVID-19 vaccine. Sequencing was performed with immunoSEQ multiplex PCR; in TCRdb, only in-frame clones are kept and a portion is missing. This table has tens of thousands of clones, approximately 88% appearing once. This specimen consisted of peripheral blood, obtained on day 0 of AZD1222 vaccination. These receptors originate from an adult in good health.

This clone turned up a few times. V usage is TRBV5-5 and J usage is TRBJ2-1; possibly TRBD2 for D (5 bases). CDR3 size: 12 residues. V dropped 4 bases and J dropped 8 bases, with 10 bases sitting between them. Germline lookup yields CDR1 SGHKS and CDR2 YYEKEE (reference sequence). The CDR3 here is CASSPGEHEQFF. CDR3 DNA: TGTGCCAGCAGCCCCGGGGAGCATGAGCAGTTCTTC. The full variable domain, in which reference TRBV5-5 and TRBJ2-1 provide the parts outside the CDR3, is DAGVTQSPTHLIKTRGQQVTLRCSPISGHKSVSWYQQVLGQGPQFIFQYYEKEERGRGNFPDRFSARQFPNYSSELNVNALLLGDSALYLCASSPGEHEQFFGPGTRLTVL.

The V and J genes are TRBV11-1 and TRBJ2-1; 7 bases are a match to TRBD2. CDR3 length: 12 amino acids. V gave up 5 bases and J gave up 8 bases; unmatched junction bases: 3. Germline CDR1 and CDR2: SGHAT and FQDESV (reference sequence). The CDR3 region is CASSQLADEQFF. In DNA, the CDR3 is TGTGCCAGCAGCCAGCTAGCGGATGAGCAGTTCTTC.

This clone was detected only once. This chain connects TRBV5-4 to TRBJ2-5; TRBD1 matches at 11 bases. CDR1 and CDR2 from the germline V gene are SGHNT and YYREEE (reference sequence). The CDR3 sequence is 14 residues long. The trim removed 4 bases at V and 5 bases at J, leaving 4 bases unmatched. In DNA form, the CDR3 reads TGTGCCAGCAGCGGGACAGGGGGTCCGGAGACCCAGTACTTC. Its protein product is CASSGTGGPETQYF.

The chain is built from TRBV5-6 and TRBJ2-5; TRBD1 is a possible D gene (6 bases). Germline V lookup: CDR1 SGHDT, CDR2 YYEEEE. This CDR3 contains 16 residues. V was cut by 4 bases and J by 1 base, with 17 bases left in between. The CDR3 reads CASSGGWTASQETQYF. CDR3 coding DNA: TGTGCCAGCAGCGGGGGCTGGACAGCTTCCCAAGAGACCCAGTACTTC.

This clone came up a few times. The genes are TRBV28 and TRBJ1-2; 8 bases are shared with TRBD1. V lost 7 bases and J lost 1; bases outside the gene matches: 5. CDR3 size: 14 residues. The germline CDR1 and CDR2 sequences are MDHEN and SYDVKM. The CDR3, as DNA: TGTGCCAGCAAGCGGACAGGGTATAACTATGGCTACACCTTC. This translates into CASKRTGYNYGYTF.

The chain couples TRBV6-5 to TRBJ2-1; 7 bases map to TRBD2. The V and J ends lost 10 bases and 5 bases, in that order; junction bases with no gene match: 5. Per the germline V gene, CDR1 is MNHEY and CDR2 is SVGAGI. The CDR3 extends over 12 amino acids. The CDR3 nucleotides are TGTGCCAACTTGGGAGGGAACAATGAGCAGTTCTTC. Protein sequence: CANLGGNNEQFF.

This chain connects TRBV7-9 to TRBJ2-6, with D tentatively TRBD1 (6 bases). Deletions cut 5 bases from V and 2 bases from J, with 13 bases between. Germline loops: CDR1 SEHNR, CDR2 FQNEAQ (reference sequence). The CDR3 sequence is 16 residues long. The CDR3 sequence is CASSRETGTGANVLTF. CDR3 in DNA: TGTGCCAGCAGCCGGGAAACAGGGACTGGGGCCAACGTCCTGACTTTC.

CDR3 bases: TGTGCCAGCAGTTTTGAAACAGGGGGATCACCGTACTTC. Encoded protein: CASSFETGGSPYF. The J gene is TRBJ2-5, the V gene TRBV5-4; 8 bases align to TRBD1. The ends lost 5 bases at V and 13 bases at J; junction bases unmatched: 13. Germline V gene sequence: CDR1 SGHNT, CDR2 YYREEE (reference sequence). The CDR3 has 13 amino acids.

The chain couples TRBV9 to TRBJ2-1; D might be TRBD2 (5 bases). Germline V lookup: CDR1 SGDLS, CDR2 YYNGEE. CDR3 size: 14 residues. The ends were cut back, 3 bases at V and 6 bases at J, with 13 bases in the middle. DNA for the CDR3: TGTGCCAGCAGCGGAGTACGAGGGAGCAATGAGCAGTTCTTC. It yields the protein CASSGVRGSNEQFF.

The V call is TRBV10-3, the J call TRBJ1-1; a possible D gene is TRBD1 (5 bases). This CDR3 is 16 amino acids long. The germline V gene encodes CDR1 ENHRY and CDR2 SYGVKD. The V gene lost 2 bases and the J gene lost 2 bases, with 15 bases spanning the gap. CDR3 sequence: CAISETPGTTNTEAFF. In DNA, the CDR3 is TGTGCCATCAGTGAGACTCCGGGGACGACTAACACTGAAGCTTTCTTT.

This clone showed up just once. The rearrangement uses TRBV29-1 and TRBJ2-3; 7 nucleotides agree with TRBD2. Unmatched junction bases numbered 7, after V lost 3 bases and J lost 1 base. Looked up from germline, CDR1 is SQVTM and CDR2 is ANQGSEA. There are 15 residues in the CDR3. The CDR3: CSVDPSGGGTDTQYF. CDR3 sequence (DNA): TGCAGCGTTGACCCGTCTGGGGGGGGCACAGATACGCAGTATTTT.

The rearrangement links TRBV3-1 (or the pseudogene TRBV3-2) to TRBJ2-1, with D tentatively TRBD2 (7 bases). Germline loops: CDR1 LGHDT, CDR2 YNNKEL (reference sequence). The V end was cut by 8 bases, the J end by 9 bases, with 11 bases between. The CDR3 length is 11 residues. CDR3 loop: CASGRGGEQFF. Here the CDR3 DNA reads TGTGCCAGCGGGAGGGGGGGTGAGCAGTTCTTC.

V gene TRBV9 combines with J gene TRBJ1-6; a possible D gene is TRBD1 (6 bases). CDR3 size: 15 residues. CDR1 SGDLS and CDR2 YYNGEE come from the germline V gene. Trimming stripped 0 bases from V and 14 bases from J, with 18 bases between. Here the CDR3 reads CASSVATTGRFTLHF. The CDR3 nucleotides read TGTGCCAGCAGCGTAGCTACAACAGGGAGATTCACCCTCCACTTT. The whole variable domain, remainder taken from reference TRBV9 and TRBJ1-6, is DSGVTQTPKHLITATGQRVTLRCSPRSGDLSVYWYQQSLDQGLQFLIQYYNGEERAKGNILERFSAQQFPDLHSELNLSSLELGDSALYFCASSVATTGRFTLHFGNGTRLTVT.

The V and J genes are TRBV28 and TRBJ2-7; D may match TRBD1 or TRBD2 (5 bases each). Trimming left V 7 bases short and J 6 bases short, with 22 bases between. The CDR3 extends over 15 amino acids. Germline lookup yields CDR1 MDHEN and CDR2 SYDVKM. CDR3 nucleotide sequence: TGTGCCAGCACCCCGCCCGGGACCACACTACGCGAGCAGTACTTC. It codes for CASTPPGTTLREQYF.

The chain carries TRBV28 and TRBJ1-6, with D perhaps matching TRBD1 (5 bases). The CDR3 spans 14 residues. The germline V and J ends were trimmed by 2 bases and 6 bases, with 8 bases remaining between them. Per germline, CDR1 MDHEN and CDR2 SYDVKM. In DNA, the CDR3 is TGTGCCAGCAGTTTAGCAGGGATTAATTCACCCCTCCACTTT. Translating gives CASSLAGINSPLHF.

The chain combines TRBV9 with TRBJ1-1; no clear D gene. V lost 0 bases and J lost 2, with 8 bases in between. The CDR3 contains 14 residues. Germline V gene sequence: CDR1 SGDLS, CDR2 YYNGEE. The DNA of the CDR3 is TGTGCCAGCAGCGTAGCGACTTTTAACACTGAAGCTTTCTTT. This codes for CASSVATFNTEAFF.

This chain connects TRBV9 to TRBJ1-1; TRBD1 agrees at 7 bases. Losses at the gene ends were 0 bases for V and 5 bases for J; bases not matched to a gene: 4. The CDR3 length is 14 residues. Germline assignment: CDR1 SGDLS and CDR2 YYNGEE. Here the CDR3 reads CASSVEGRGTEAFF. The CDR3 nucleotides are TGTGCCAGCAGCGTAGAAGGCAGGGGGACTGAAGCTTTCTTT.

This chain connects TRBV7-3 to TRBJ2-7; TRBD1 is a possible D gene (6 bases). In germline, CDR1 is SGHTA, CDR2 FQGTGA. There are 15 residues in the CDR3. V was clipped by 1 base and J by 6 bases, with 16 bases between them. The CDR3 DNA reads as TGTGCCAGCAGCTTAAATGCCGGGCAGGGGACCGAGCAGTACTTC. As protein: CASSLNAGQGTEQYF.

This clone was recorded many times. This chain connects TRBV6-2 or TRBV6-3 to TRBJ2-1; D gene uncertain. This CDR3 comprises 13 residues. Germline V gives CDR1 MNHEY, CDR2 SVGEGT. The germline V and J ends were trimmed by 2 bases and 6 bases, with 8 bases remaining between them. CDR3 in amino acids: CASSYTTANEQFF. CDR3 nucleotides: TGTGCCAGCAGTTACACAACCGCCAATGAGCAGTTCTTC.

The chain is built from TRBV7-8 and TRBJ1-2; D ambiguous. Germline CDR1 SGHVS, CDR2 FQNEAQ. V lost 5 bases to trimming and J lost 4 bases, with 11 bases between them. The CDR3 is 13 amino acids. In DNA form, the CDR3 reads TGTGCCAGCAGCGGAGACATTAGCTATGGCTACACCTTC. As protein: CASSGDISYGYTF.